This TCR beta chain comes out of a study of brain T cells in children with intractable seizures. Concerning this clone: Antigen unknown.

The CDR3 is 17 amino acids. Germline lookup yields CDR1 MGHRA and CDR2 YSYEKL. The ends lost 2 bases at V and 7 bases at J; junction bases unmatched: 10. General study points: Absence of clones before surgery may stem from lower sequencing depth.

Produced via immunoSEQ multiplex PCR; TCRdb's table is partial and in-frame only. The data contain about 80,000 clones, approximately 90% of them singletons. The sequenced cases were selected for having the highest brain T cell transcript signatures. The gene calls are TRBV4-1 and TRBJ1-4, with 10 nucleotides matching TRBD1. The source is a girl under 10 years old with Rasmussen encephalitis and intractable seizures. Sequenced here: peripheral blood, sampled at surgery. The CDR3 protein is CASSQQGQGWTGEKLFF. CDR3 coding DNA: TGCGCCAGCAGCCAACAGGGACAGGGGTGGACCGGTGAAAAACTGTTTTTT.